The 30 T cell receptor beta chains listed next were all sequenced from one sample in a study of technical replicates of blood from a handful of donors. The repertoire was sequenced with immunoSEQ multiplex PCR; TCRdb's copy has only in-frame clones and lacks some. Here the sample spans some 79,000 clones, more than 90% being singletons. The specimen sequenced was T cells isolated from PBMCs. These receptor sequences come from a human donor in good health. Some clones in this sample may be carry-over from other donors' samples.

The chain carries TRBV5-6 and TRBJ2-1; 12 positions agree with TRBD2. Germline trimming cut 4 bases from V and 9 bases from J; bases unmatched to any gene: 11. Germline V gives CDR1 SGHDT, CDR2 YYEEEE. The length of the CDR3 is 16 residues. The CDR3 loop reads CASSANGLAGLGEQFF. CDR3 coding DNA: TGTGCCAGCAGCGCAAATGGACTAGCGGGATTGGGTGAGCAGTTCTTC.

The chain carries TRBV10-1 and TRBJ1-5; TRBD1 might be the D (6 bases). V lost 10 bases, J lost 4 bases, and 17 bases lay in between. The CDR3 runs 14 residues. CDR1 is WNHNN and CDR2 is SYGVQD in the germline V gene (reference sequence). The CDR3 DNA reads TGCGCCAAAGGGACACCGATCTTGAATCAGCCCCAGCATTTT. Translated: CAKGTPILNQPQHF.

The CDR3 DNA reads as TGTGCCAGCAGCCGACTAGCGGGAGGGCCGGGCGGAGAGACCCAGTACTTC. Protein product: CASSRLAGGPGGETQYF. The V gene is TRBV7-9, the J gene TRBJ2-5; TRBD2 agrees at 14 bases. J gave up 4 bases and V 5 bases, and 9 bases lay outside the gene matches. Germline CDR1 is SEHNR and CDR2 is FQNEAQ (reference sequence). The CDR3 covers 17 residues. Variable domain in full (rest from reference TRBV7-9 and TRBJ2-5): DTGVSQNPRHKITKRGQNVTFRCDPISEHNRLYWYRQTLGQGPEFLTYFQNEAQLEKSRLLSDRFSAERPKGSFSTLEIQRTEQGDSAMYLCASSRLAGGPGGETQYFGPGTRLLVL.

The chain carries TRBV9 and TRBJ2-7, with TRBD1 as a possible D gene (5 bases). The CDR3 covers 14 residues. Germline CDR1 is SGDLS and CDR2 is YYNGEE. V lost 4 bases and J 1 base, leaving 12 bases between the germline ends. This CDR3 is CASSTGAASYEQYF. The CDR3 coding sequence is TGTGCCAGCAGCACTGGGGCCGCATCCTACGAGCAGTACTTC.

The chain links TRBV11-2 to TRBJ2-7; TRBD1 matches 8 bases. This CDR3 comprises 14 residues. Germline loops: CDR1 SGHAT, CDR2 FQNNGV. Unmatched junction bases numbered 4, after V lost 6 bases and J lost 0 bases. The CDR3 nucleotides read TGTGCCAGCAGGGCTGGGACAGGCTCCTACGAGCAGTACTTC. Its protein is CASRAGTGSYEQYF.

The chain recombines TRBV19 with TRBJ1-5; 10 positions agree with TRBD1. V lost 3 bases to trimming and J lost 7 bases; unmatched junction nucleotides: 9. This CDR3 spans 16 amino acids. Germline V gives CDR1 LNHDA, CDR2 SQIVND (reference sequence). The CDR3 DNA reads as TGTGCCAGTAGTATGGGGCCCGGGACAGGGGACCAGCCCCAGCATTTT. It yields the protein CASSMGPGTGDQPQHF.

This clone has more than one count but fewer than ten. The rearrangement joins TRBV7-2 to TRBJ1-1, with 7 bases fitting TRBD1. V lost 8 bases and J lost 1; bases outside the gene matches: 4. This CDR3 has 13 amino acids. The V gene's germline CDR1 is SGHTA and CDR2 FQGNSA. The CDR3, as DNA: TGTGCCAGCGGGGGACAGCCGAACACTGAAGCTTTCTTT. Residues: CASGGQPNTEAFF.

This chain uses TRBV5-1 with TRBJ2-2; 8 bases are a match to TRBD2. V lost 4 bases to trimming and J lost 6 bases; unmatched junction nucleotides: 5. Germline CDR1 SGHRS, CDR2 YFSETQ. This CDR3 has 14 residues. The CDR3 protein is CASSGPAGAGELFF. The CDR3 nucleotides are TGCGCCAGCAGCGGCCCAGCGGGAGCCGGGGAGCTGTTTTTT.

V gene TRBV7-3 combines with J gene TRBJ2-1; 13 bases align to TRBD2. Germline V lookup: CDR1 SGHTA, CDR2 FQGTGA. V dropped 5 bases and J dropped 6; count of bases not matched to a gene: 16. The CDR3 length is 19 residues. CDR3 nucleotides: TGTGCCAGCAGCCAATGGGGGGAACTAGCGGGAGGGCCGGTCAATGAGCAGTTCTTC. This codes for CASSQWGELAGGPVNEQFF. The full variable domain, its missing parts supplied by reference TRBV7-3 and TRBJ2-1, is GAGVSQTPSNKVTEKGKYVELRCDPISGHTALYWYRQSLGQGPEFLIYFQGTGAADDSGLPNDRFFAVRPEGSVSTLKIQRTERGDSAVYLCASSQWGELAGGPVNEQFFGPGTRLTVL.

The chain uses TRBV27 and TRBJ2-3, with D maybe TRBD2 (5 bases). The germline CDR1 and CDR2 sequences are MNHEY and SMNVEV (reference sequence). The V and J ends lost 3 bases and 4 bases respectively, with 11 bases between them. The CDR3 has 14 amino acids. CDR3 loop: CASSFTMRADTQYF. In nucleotides, the CDR3 is TGTGCCAGCAGTTTCACAATGAGGGCAGATACGCAGTATTTT.

This clone was observed a few times. This sequence joins TRBV6-6 and TRBJ1-5; 7 positions agree with TRBD1. Germline-derived CDR1 and CDR2 are MNHNY and SVGAGI (reference sequence). The V and J ends lost 5 bases and 6 bases, in that order; junction bases with no gene match: 7. The CDR3 extends over 14 amino acids. This CDR3 reads CASSLTGSGQPQHF. The CDR3, as DNA: TGTGCCAGCAGTCTGACAGGGTCCGGTCAGCCCCAGCATTTT.

The chain has TRBV6-5 and TRBJ2-1; TRBD2 agrees at 7 bases. CDR1 and CDR2 from the germline V gene are MNHEY and SVGAGI. With V trimmed by 5 bases and J by 0 bases, 4 bases remained unmatched. The CDR3 is 15 residues long. CDR3 bases: TGTGCCAGCAGTGCAAGCGGGATCTCCTACAATGAGCAGTTCTTC. Encoded protein: CASSASGISYNEQFF.

The V and J genes are TRBV18 and TRBJ2-5; 7 nucleotides line up with TRBD1. J gave up 5 bases and V 4 bases, and 10 bases lay outside the gene matches. Germline V gene data show CDR1 as KGHSH and CDR2 as LQKENI. The CDR3 has 15 amino acids. CDR3 sequence reads: CASSLSRRQGETQYF. As DNA, the CDR3 is TGTGCCAGCTCACTTTCTCGGCGACAGGGTGAGACCCAGTACTTC.

The J gene is TRBJ1-5, the V gene TRBV5-1, with D perhaps TRBD1 (6 bases). V was trimmed by 1 base and J by 3 bases, leaving 11 bases between them. Germline loops: CDR1 SGHRS, CDR2 YFSETQ. The CDR3 loop spans 15 amino acids. As DNA, the CDR3 is TGCGCCAGCAGCTTGCTGGGGGCGGCCAATCAGCCCCAGCATTTT. It yields the protein CASSLLGAANQPQHF.

V is TRBV4-2 and J is TRBJ1-4; 7 nucleotides agree with TRBD1. The length of the CDR3 is 15 residues. CDR1 is LGHNA, CDR2 YNFKEQ, per germline. The junction had 7 bases not matched to a gene; V was cut back by 1 base and J by 8 bases. The CDR3: CASSQVGQGEEKLFF. The CDR3 region has the DNA TGTGCCAGCAGCCAAGTGGGGCAGGGGGAGGAAAAACTGTTTTTT.

The rearrangement links TRBV27 to TRBJ2-2, with TRBD2 matching over 8 bases. Trimming removed 7 bases from V and 3 bases from J; junction bases left unmatched: 10. This CDR3 has 16 residues. Germline-derived CDR1 and CDR2 are MNHEY and SMNVEV (reference sequence). Here the CDR3 reads CASNREAGLDTGELFF. CDR3 nucleotides: TGTGCCAGCAATCGTGAGGCGGGACTAGACACCGGGGAGCTGTTTTTT.

The chain employs TRBV28 and TRBJ2-5, with 7 nucleotides matching TRBD1. CDR3 length: 13 residues. Trimming at V came to 7 bases and at J to 4 bases, leaving 6 bases not matched to a gene. Germline lookup yields CDR1 MDHEN and CDR2 SYDVKM. The CDR3 DNA reads TGTGCCAGCACTTCGACAGGGCTAGAGACCCAGTACTTC. It yields the protein CASTSTGLETQYF.

The rearrangement links TRBV11-2 to TRBJ2-7, with D perhaps matching TRBD2 (5 bases). The V gene's germline CDR1 is SGHAT and CDR2 FQNNGV. This CDR3 has 15 residues. Trimming cost V 3 bases and J 2 bases, with 14 bases left between them. CDR3 nucleotide sequence: TGTGCCAGCAGCTTCCAGCGGTCAACCACCTACGAGCAGTACTTC. Residues: CASSFQRSTTYEQYF.

The V call is TRBV5-1, the J call TRBJ2-3; TRBD2 matches 9 bases. In germline, CDR1 is SGHRS, CDR2 YFSETQ. V shed 4 bases, J shed 4 bases, and the junction held 7 bases outside the gene matches. The CDR3 is made up of 15 amino acids. CDR3 in DNA: TGCGCCAGCAGCAGGGGACTAGCTAACGCAGATACGCAGTATTTT. Protein sequence: CASSRGLANADTQYF.

The J gene is TRBJ2-5, the V gene TRBV7-9; TRBD2 is a possible D gene (5 bases). This CDR3 contains 14 residues. Trimming took off 3 bases at V and 2 bases at J, with 10 bases between the two ends. Germline V lookup: CDR1 SEHNR, CDR2 FQNEAQ (reference sequence). CDR3 sequence: CASSLTITQETQYF. Written as DNA, the CDR3 is TGTGCCAGCAGCTTGACTATAACTCAAGAGACCCAGTACTTC.

The V gene is TRBV4-1, the J gene TRBJ2-5, with a weak D call TRBD2 (7 bases). V was shortened by 6 bases and J by 0 bases, with 14 bases between the two germline ends. CDR3 length equals 15 residues. CDR1 is MGHRA and CDR2 is YSYEKL in the germline V gene. CDR3 region: CASRVRGGYQETQYF. In DNA form, the CDR3 reads TGCGCCAGCAGGGTGAGGGGGGGGTACCAAGAGACCCAGTACTTC.

The chain carries TRBV21-1 and TRBJ2-1; TRBD2, the D gene given by the table, was not confirmed from the DNA. TRBV21-1 counts as a pseudogene. This CDR3 spans 16 amino acids. The CDR3 loop is CASSHQRGITYNEQFF. The CDR3 coding sequence is TGTGCCAGCAGCCACCAACGGGGAATCACCTACAATGAGCAGTTCTTC.

The CDR3 protein is CASSFSGTEQFF. CDR3 DNA: TGTGCCAGCAGCTTTAGCGGGACTGAGCAGTTCTTC. The chain couples TRBV11-2 to TRBJ2-1; 8 bases line up with TRBD2. V trimming: 3 bases; J trimming: 9 bases; junction bases outside the gene matches: 1. This CDR3 is 12 amino acids long. Germline V lookup: CDR1 SGHAT, CDR2 FQNNGV.

The CDR3 bases are TGTGCCTGGAGTGGACAGTTCATCTCTGGAAACACCATATATTTT. Translated, it gives CAWSGQFISGNTIYF. The rearrangement uses TRBV30 and TRBJ1-3; the D gene is possibly TRBD1 (5 bases). With 1 base removed from V and 0 bases from J, the gap between germline ends came to 10 bases. Looked up from germline, CDR1 is GTSNPN and CDR2 is SVGIG (reference sequence). CDR3 length: 15 residues.

The chain links TRBV19 to TRBJ1-2; D not resolved. The CDR3 contains 11 residues. Germline values: CDR1 LNHDA, CDR2 SQIVND (reference sequence). Trimming took 3 bases from V and 6 from J, leaving 5 bases between them. The CDR3 here is CASSITDGYTF. Written as DNA, the CDR3 is TGTGCCAGTAGTATTACGGATGGCTACACCTTC.

The rearrangement links TRBV18 to TRBJ2-2; unclear D gene. Germline V gene data show CDR1 as KGHSH and CDR2 as LQKENI. CDR3 length: 13 residues. CDR3 amino acids: CASVAETSGELFF. The CDR3 bases are TGTGCTTCAGTGGCCGAGACTTCTGGGGAGCTGTTTTTT.

This chain uses TRBV19 with TRBJ1-3; no clear D. The V end lost 6 bases, the J end lost 7 bases, and 13 bases lay between the germline ends. This CDR3 has 13 amino acids. Germline assignment: CDR1 LNHDA and CDR2 SQIVND (reference sequence). The CDR3: CASSVPWRNTIYF. The CDR3 DNA reads as TGTGCCAGTAGCGTCCCCTGGCGGAACACCATATATTTT.

This clone appeared a single time. The chain links TRBV7-2 to TRBJ2-5, with D perhaps TRBD1 (6 bases). With 4 bases removed from V and 4 bases from J, the gap between germline ends came to 13 bases. Germline CDR1 and CDR2: SGHTA and FQGNSA. The CDR3 length is 14 residues. In nucleotides, the CDR3 is TGTGCCAGCAGCTCGGAACAGGGATCAGAGACCCAGTACTTC. It yields the protein CASSSEQGSETQYF.

V is TRBV11-2 and J is TRBJ1-3, with 10 positions matching TRBD1. Trimming removed 3 bases from V and 7 bases from J; junction bases left unmatched: 3. From germline, CDR1 is SGHAT and CDR2 FQNNGV. CDR3 length equals 14 residues. The CDR3 DNA reads TGTGCCAGCAGCTTGGGGGACAGGGGTAACACCATATATTTT. This encodes CASSLGDRGNTIYF.

V gene TRBV5-1 combines with J gene TRBJ1-2; no clear D. The CDR3 is made up of 13 amino acids. Germline V gives CDR1 SGHRS, CDR2 YFSETQ. Trimming stripped 0 bases from V and 2 bases from J, with 5 bases between. The CDR3 loop is CASSLVTNYGYTF. The CDR3 DNA follows: TGCGCCAGCAGCTTGGTGACAAACTATGGCTACACCTTC.